The 3 T cell receptor beta chains listed next were all sequenced from one sample in a study of T cells in tuberculosis. Generated by immunoSEQ multiplex PCR, the TCRdb table keeps only in-frame clones and is missing some. This sample has 40,000 to 45,000 clones, with 90% to 95% found just once. The sample consisted of PBMCs. These receptors all stem from a donor aged 10 to 29 with latent tuberculosis or without tuberculosis infection.

This clone was counted a few times. V and J are TRBV4-2 and TRBJ1-1; 7 positions agree with TRBD1. The CDR3 runs to 16 residues. Germline-derived CDR1 and CDR2 are LGHNA and YNFKEQ. V was clipped by 5 bases and J by 3 bases; unmatched bases: 12. CDR3 sequence: CASSLGFRGEDTEAFF. CDR3 bases: TGTGCCAGCAGCTTGGGATTCAGGGGGGAGGACACTGAAGCTTTCTTT.

The chain couples TRBV7-9 to TRBJ1-2, with D possibly being TRBD1 (5 bases). Germline loops: CDR1 SEHNR, CDR2 FQNEAQ (reference sequence). Trimming removed 1 base from V and 3 bases from J, with 9 bases in between. This CDR3 is 14 amino acids long. CDR3 bases: TGTGCCAGCAGCTTAGGGGTAGGGGACTATGGCTACACCTTC. Amino acids: CASSLGVGDYGYTF.

The V and J genes are TRBV27 and TRBJ2-7, with D perhaps TRBD1 (6 bases). CDR3 length equals 15 residues. V dropped 5 bases and J dropped 3 bases, with 17 bases sitting between them. The V gene's germline CDR1 is MNHEY and CDR2 SMNVEV (reference sequence). The chain's CDR3 is CASSTGPFPYYEQYF. The CDR3 DNA reads TGTGCCAGCAGTACAGGGCCCTTTCCCTACTACGAGCAGTACTTC.